This T cell receptor beta chain was sequenced in a study of tumor and adjacent non-tumor tissue in lung cancer. Study in general: Stage I to III disease affected roughly ten men and roughly 5 women aged 31 to 76.

CDR1 and CDR2 from the germline V gene are MNHNS and SASEGT. The CDR3 spans 17 residues. Trimming pared 7 bases from V and 1 base from J, leaving 20 bases between. The template was RNA from unsorted bulk tissue. The normal lung tissue was taken more than 3 cm from the tumor edge. The library came from three nested PCR rounds adapted from ARM-PCR protocols. TCRdb fed the multiplex PCR reads into MiXCR, producing one record per CDR3 protein. The sample lists about 90,000 distinct CDR3 sequences; more than 65% were seen once. A note on this clonotype: What it binds is not known.

Study results and limitations: Patients with more diverse tumor TCRs had worse survival. In normal lung, the top 100 clones were significantly more dominant than in tumor.

The receptor was isolated from a woman in her forties or fifties with non-small cell lung cancer. The chain is built from TRBV6-1 and TRBJ1-5; D not certain. The sequenced sample was distant non-tumor lung tissue. The CDR3 nucleotides are TGTGCCAGCATAATTAGTGGGGATGTAAGGAGCAATCAGCCCCAGCATTTT. The encoded protein is CASIISGDVRSNQPQHF.